This entry lists 11 T cell receptor beta chains sequenced from one sample in a study of T cell clonotyping in hematopoietic cell transplantation. The data were produced by immunoSEQ multiplex PCR, yet TCRdb's version contains in-frame clones alone and is incomplete. The sample has some 5,000 clones, 90% seen once. The sample was peripheral blood mononuclear cells. The origin of the receptors is a man aged 40-49 years in good health. Some clones in this sample may be carry-over from other donors' samples.

The chain links TRBV5-1 to TRBJ2-5; TRBD1 matches at 8 bases. There are 14 residues in the CDR3. V lost 5 bases to trimming and J lost 2 bases; unmatched junction nucleotides: 5. The germline gives CDR1 SGHRS, CDR2 YFSETQ. CDR3 bases: TGCGCCAGCAGGGGGACAGGAGTTCAAGAGACCCAGTACTTC. Its protein product is CASRGTGVQETQYF.

This chain uses TRBV6-5 with TRBJ1-6, with D maybe TRBD1 (6 bases). Germline V CDR1 and CDR2: MNHEY, SVGAGI. The CDR3 spans 15 residues. The ends were cut back, 6 bases at V and 9 bases at J, with 18 bases in the middle. CDR3 protein: CASRMPRGGGSPLHF. DNA of the CDR3: TGTGCCAGCAGGATGCCCAGGGGAGGAGGTTCACCCCTCCACTTT.

The chain is built from TRBV14 and TRBJ2-3, with TRBD1 matching over 7 bases. V lost 2 bases and J lost 1; bases outside the gene matches: 6. Per germline, CDR1 SGHDN and CDR2 FVKESK. The CDR3 covers 16 residues. CDR3 bases: TGTGCCAGCAGCCAACACAGGGGTTCTGGCACAGATACGCAGTATTTT. Its translation: CASSQHRGSGTDTQYF. The full variable domain, its missing parts supplied by reference TRBV14 and TRBJ2-3, is EAGVTQFPSHSVIEKGQTVTLRCDPISGHDNLYWYRRVMGKEIKFLLHFVKESKQDESGMPNNRFLAERTGGTYSTLKVQPAELEDSGVYFCASSQHRGSGTDTQYFGPGTRLTVL.

This clone was counted only a few times. The chain links TRBV25-1 to TRBJ2-3; 7 positions agree with TRBD2. Germline lookup yields CDR1 MGHDK and CDR2 SYGVNS. Unmatched junction bases numbered 6, after V lost 1 base and J lost 5 bases. This CDR3 spans 15 amino acids. The CDR3 bases are TGTGCCAGCAGTGAATTACGGGGGAGGGGAGATACGCAGTATTTT. Amino acid sequence: CASSELRGRGDTQYF.

CDR3 sequence (DNA): TGTGCCAGTAGCCGGGCCCACGGAGAGCCCCAGCATTTT. Its translation is CASSRAHGEPQHF. The rearrangement links TRBV19 to TRBJ1-5; D remains ambiguous. V was trimmed by 6 bases and J by 8 bases, leaving 14 bases between them. This CDR3 has 13 residues. Per germline, CDR1 LNHDA and CDR2 SQIVND (reference sequence).

This chain links TRBV5-1 with TRBJ2-5; a weak D match, TRBD1 (6 bases). Between the trimmed V and J ends, which lost 2 bases and 0 bases, there was a span of 14 bases. This CDR3 is built from 16 residues. Looked up from germline, CDR1 is SGHRS and CDR2 is YFSETQ. Here the CDR3 reads CASSLGTHPYQETQYF. The DNA of the CDR3 is TGCGCCAGCAGCTTAGGGACACATCCGTACCAAGAGACCCAGTACTTC.

This chain connects TRBV7-9 to TRBJ2-5; D possibly corresponds to TRBD2 (5 bases). The CDR3 has 13 amino acids. With 3 bases removed from V and 2 bases from J, the gap between germline ends came to 7 bases. CDR1 and CDR2 from the germline V gene are SEHNR and FQNEAQ (reference sequence). CDR3 sequence (DNA): TGTGCCAGCAGCTTGCTAGCACAAGAGACCCAGTACTTC. Its translation: CASSLLAQETQYF. The full variable domain, completed using reference TRBV7-9 and TRBJ2-5, is DTGVSQNPRHKITKRGQNVTFRCDPISEHNRLYWYRQTLGQGPEFLTYFQNEAQLEKSRLLSDRFSAERPKGSFSTLEIQRTEQGDSAMYLCASSLLAQETQYFGPGTRLLVL.

This chain uses TRBV5-1 with TRBJ2-7, with 8 bases that match TRBD2. Germline V gene lookup returns CDR1 SGHRS and CDR2 YFSETQ. The CDR3 contains 14 residues. Trimming cost V 0 bases and J 3 bases; bases outside gene matches: 2. CDR3 nucleotide sequence: TGCGCCAGCAGCTTGGCCAGCGGGAGCTACGAGCAGTACTTC. It specifies CASSLASGSYEQYF.

This sequence joins TRBV7-2 and TRBJ2-5; 8 bases map to TRBD1. CDR1 and CDR2 (germline): SGHTA, FQGNSA. The CDR3 sequence is 13 residues long. Trimming cost V 5 bases and J 7 bases; bases outside gene matches: 6. The CDR3 loop is CASSQGQERTQYF. For the CDR3, the DNA is TGTGCCAGCAGCCAGGGACAGGAGAGGACCCAGTACTTC.

V and J are TRBV13 and TRBJ2-3, with 8 nucleotides matching TRBD2. V was clipped by 5 bases and J by 5 bases; unmatched bases: 6. This CDR3 is built from 14 residues. CDR1 and CDR2 from the germline V gene are PRHDT and FYEKMQ (reference sequence). The CDR3: CASSLGTRGDTQYF. The CDR3 DNA reads as TGTGCCAGCAGCCTCGGGACTAGGGGAGATACGCAGTATTTT.

The chain employs TRBV6-1 and TRBJ1-5; tentatively, D is TRBD1 (5 bases). The germline V and J ends were trimmed by 2 bases and 0 bases, with 17 bases remaining between them. This CDR3 spans 18 amino acids. In germline, CDR1 is MNHNS, CDR2 SASEGT. In DNA form, the CDR3 reads TGTGCCAGCAGTGAATCCGGGACCGGGATCCATAGCAATCAGCCCCAGCATTTT. Translation gives CASSESGTGIHSNQPQHF.